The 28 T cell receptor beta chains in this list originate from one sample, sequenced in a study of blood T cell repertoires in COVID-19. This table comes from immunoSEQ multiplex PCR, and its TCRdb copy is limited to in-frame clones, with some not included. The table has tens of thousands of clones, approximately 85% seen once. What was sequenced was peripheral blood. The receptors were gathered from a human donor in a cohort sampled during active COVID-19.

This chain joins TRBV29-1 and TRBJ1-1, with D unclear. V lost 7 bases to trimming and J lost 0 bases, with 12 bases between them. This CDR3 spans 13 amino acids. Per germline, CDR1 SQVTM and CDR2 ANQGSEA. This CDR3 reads CSAAAGMNTEAFF. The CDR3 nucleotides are TGCAGCGCCGCAGCGGGAATGAACACTGAAGCTTTCTTT.

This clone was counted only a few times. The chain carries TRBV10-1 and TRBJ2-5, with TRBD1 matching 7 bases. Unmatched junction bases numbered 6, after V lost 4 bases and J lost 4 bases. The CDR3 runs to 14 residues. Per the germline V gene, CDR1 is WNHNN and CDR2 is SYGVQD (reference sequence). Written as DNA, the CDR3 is TGCGCCAGCAGTGGGGACAGCCAAAGAGAGACCCAGTACTTC. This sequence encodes CASSGDSQRETQYF.

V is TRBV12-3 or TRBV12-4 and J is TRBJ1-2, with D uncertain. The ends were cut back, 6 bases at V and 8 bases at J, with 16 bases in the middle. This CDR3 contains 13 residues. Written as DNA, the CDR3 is TGTGCCAGCAGATCCTCGGGGTTAGGGGGCTACACCTTC. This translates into CASRSSGLGGYTF.

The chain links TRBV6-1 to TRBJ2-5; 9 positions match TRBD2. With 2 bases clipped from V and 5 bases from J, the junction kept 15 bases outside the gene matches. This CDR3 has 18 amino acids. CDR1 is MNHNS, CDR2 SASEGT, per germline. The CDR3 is CASSERGLAGTTGETQYF. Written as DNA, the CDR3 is TGTGCCAGCAGTGAACGGGGGCTAGCGGGGACAACGGGGGAGACCCAGTACTTC.

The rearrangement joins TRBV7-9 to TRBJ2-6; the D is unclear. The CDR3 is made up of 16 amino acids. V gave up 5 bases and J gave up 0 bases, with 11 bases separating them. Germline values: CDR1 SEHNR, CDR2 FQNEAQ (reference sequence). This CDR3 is CASSPRSSSGANVLTF. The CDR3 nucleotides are TGTGCCAGCAGCCCTAGGAGCAGCTCTGGGGCCAACGTCCTGACTTTC.

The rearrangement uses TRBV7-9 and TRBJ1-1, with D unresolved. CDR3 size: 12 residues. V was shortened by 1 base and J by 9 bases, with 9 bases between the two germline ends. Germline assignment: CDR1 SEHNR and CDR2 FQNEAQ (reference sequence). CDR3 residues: CASSLEHYQAFF. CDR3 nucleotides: TGTGCCAGCAGCTTAGAGCACTATCAAGCTTTCTTT.

In DNA form, the CDR3 reads TGCAGCGTTGAAGGAGGGGGACAGATTTTCATGAACACTGAAGCTTTCTTT. Encoded protein: CSVEGGGQIFMNTEAFF. This chain joins TRBV29-1 and TRBJ1-1, with 7 bases aligning to TRBD1. CDR3 length equals 17 residues. V trimming: 1 base; J trimming: 0 bases; junction bases outside the gene matches: 11. CDR1 and CDR2 (germline): SQVTM, ANQGSEA.

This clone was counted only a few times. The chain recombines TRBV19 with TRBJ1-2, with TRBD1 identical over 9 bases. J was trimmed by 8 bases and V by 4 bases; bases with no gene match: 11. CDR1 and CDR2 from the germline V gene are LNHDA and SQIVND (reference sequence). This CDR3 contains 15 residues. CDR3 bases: TGTGCCAGTAGTAACCCATACAGGGGGCGCCGGGGCTACACCTTC. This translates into CASSNPYRGRRGYTF.

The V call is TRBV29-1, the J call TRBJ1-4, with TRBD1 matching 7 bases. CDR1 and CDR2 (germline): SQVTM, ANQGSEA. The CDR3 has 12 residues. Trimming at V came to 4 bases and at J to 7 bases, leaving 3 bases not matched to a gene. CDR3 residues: CSVGGQLEKLFF. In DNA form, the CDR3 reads TGCAGCGTTGGGGGACAGCTTGAAAAACTGTTTTTT.

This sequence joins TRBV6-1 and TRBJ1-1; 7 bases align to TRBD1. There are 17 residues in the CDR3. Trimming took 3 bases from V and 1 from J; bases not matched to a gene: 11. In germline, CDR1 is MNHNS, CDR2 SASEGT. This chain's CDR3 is CASSDPRDSKTNTEAFF. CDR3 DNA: TGTGCCAGCAGTGATCCACGGGACAGCAAAACGAACACTGAAGCTTTCTTT.

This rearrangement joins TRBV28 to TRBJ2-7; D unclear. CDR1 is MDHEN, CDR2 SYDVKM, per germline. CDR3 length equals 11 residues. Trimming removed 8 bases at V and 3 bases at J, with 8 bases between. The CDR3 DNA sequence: TGTGCCAGCGCTGGCAACTACGAGCAGTACTTC. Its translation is CASAGNYEQYF.

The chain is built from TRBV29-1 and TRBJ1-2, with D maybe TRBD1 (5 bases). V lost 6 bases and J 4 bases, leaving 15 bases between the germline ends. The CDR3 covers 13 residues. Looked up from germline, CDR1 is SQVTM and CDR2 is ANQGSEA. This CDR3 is CSVVLGGSYGYTF. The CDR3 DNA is TGCAGCGTCGTCCTCGGGGGTAGCTATGGCTACACCTTC. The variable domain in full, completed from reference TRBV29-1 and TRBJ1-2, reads SAVISQKPSRDICQRGTSLTIQCQVDSQVTMMFWYRQQPGQSLTLIATANQGSEATYESGFVIDKFPISRPNLTFSTLTVSNMSPEDSSIYLCSVVLGGSYGYTFGSGTRLTVV.

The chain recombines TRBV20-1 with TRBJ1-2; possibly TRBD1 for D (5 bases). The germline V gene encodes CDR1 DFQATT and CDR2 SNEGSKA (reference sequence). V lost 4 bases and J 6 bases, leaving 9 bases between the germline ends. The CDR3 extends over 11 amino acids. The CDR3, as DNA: TGCAGTGCTAAGTGGGGGGATGGCTACACCTTC. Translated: CSAKWGDGYTF.

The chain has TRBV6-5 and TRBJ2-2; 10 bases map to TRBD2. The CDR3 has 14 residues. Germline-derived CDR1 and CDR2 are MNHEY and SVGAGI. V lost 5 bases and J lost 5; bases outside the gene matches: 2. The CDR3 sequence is CASSPSGGTGELFF. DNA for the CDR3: TGTGCCAGCAGTCCTAGCGGGGGAACCGGGGAGCTGTTTTTT.

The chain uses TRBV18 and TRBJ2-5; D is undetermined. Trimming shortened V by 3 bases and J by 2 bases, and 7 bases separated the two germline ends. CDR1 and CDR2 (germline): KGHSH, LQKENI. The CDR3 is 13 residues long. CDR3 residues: CASSPRQQETQYF. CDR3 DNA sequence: TGTGCCAGCTCACCGCGGCAACAAGAGACCCAGTACTTC.

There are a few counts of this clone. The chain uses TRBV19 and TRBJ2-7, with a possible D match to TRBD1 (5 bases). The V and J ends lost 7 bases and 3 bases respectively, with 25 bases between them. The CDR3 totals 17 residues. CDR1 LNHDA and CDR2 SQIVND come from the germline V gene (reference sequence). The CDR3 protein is CASTPNRGQGFHYEQYF. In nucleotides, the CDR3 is TGTGCCAGTACTCCTAATAGGGGTCAGGGCTTCCACTACGAGCAGTACTTC.

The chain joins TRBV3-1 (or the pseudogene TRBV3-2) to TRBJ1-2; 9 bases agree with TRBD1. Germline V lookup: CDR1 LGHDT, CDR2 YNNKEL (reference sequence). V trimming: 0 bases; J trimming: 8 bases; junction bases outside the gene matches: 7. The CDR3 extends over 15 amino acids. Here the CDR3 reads CASSQDGTGLEGYTF. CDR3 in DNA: TGTGCCAGCAGCCAAGACGGGACAGGGTTGGAGGGCTACACCTTC.

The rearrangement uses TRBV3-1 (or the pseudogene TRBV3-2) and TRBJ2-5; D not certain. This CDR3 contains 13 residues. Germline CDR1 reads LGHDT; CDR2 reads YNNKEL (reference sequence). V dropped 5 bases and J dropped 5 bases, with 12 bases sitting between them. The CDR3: CASSSYASETQYF. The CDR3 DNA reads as TGTGCCAGCAGCTCATACGCGTCGGAGACCCAGTACTTC.

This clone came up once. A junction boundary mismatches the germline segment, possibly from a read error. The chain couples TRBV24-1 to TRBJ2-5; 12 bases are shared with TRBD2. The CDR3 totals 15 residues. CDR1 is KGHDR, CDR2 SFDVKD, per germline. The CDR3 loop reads CATSDLQGLAGGPDF. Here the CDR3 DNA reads TGTGCCACCAGTGATTTGCAAGGTCTAGCGGGGGGGCCCGACTTC.

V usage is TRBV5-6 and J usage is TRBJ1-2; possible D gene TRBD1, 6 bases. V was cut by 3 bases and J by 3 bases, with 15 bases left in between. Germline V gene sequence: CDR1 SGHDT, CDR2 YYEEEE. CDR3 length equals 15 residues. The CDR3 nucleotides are TGTGCCAGCAGCTCCACGGACAGTTGGGACTATGGCTACACCTTC. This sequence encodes CASSSTDSWDYGYTF. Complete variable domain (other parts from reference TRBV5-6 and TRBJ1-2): DAGVTQSPTHLIKTRGQQVTLRCSPKSGHDTVSWYQQALGQGPQFIFQYYEEEERQRGNFPDRFSGHQFPNYSSELNVNALLLGDSALYLCASSSTDSWDYGYTFGSGTRLTVV.

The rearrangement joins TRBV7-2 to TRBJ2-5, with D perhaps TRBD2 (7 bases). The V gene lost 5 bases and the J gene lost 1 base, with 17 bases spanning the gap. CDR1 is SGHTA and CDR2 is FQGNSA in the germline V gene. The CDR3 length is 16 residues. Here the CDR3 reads CASSPPRAGAQETQYF. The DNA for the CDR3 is TGTGCCAGCAGCCCTCCCCGGGCGGGGGCCCAAGAGACCCAGTACTTC.

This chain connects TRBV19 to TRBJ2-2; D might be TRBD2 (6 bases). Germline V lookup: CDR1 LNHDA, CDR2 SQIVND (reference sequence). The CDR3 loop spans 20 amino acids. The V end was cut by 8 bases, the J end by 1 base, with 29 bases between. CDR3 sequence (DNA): TGTGCCAGTCTCCCTCCGCCGGGGGAAACGGCGGAAAGGAACACCGGGGAGCTGTTTTTT. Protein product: CASLPPPGETAERNTGELFF.

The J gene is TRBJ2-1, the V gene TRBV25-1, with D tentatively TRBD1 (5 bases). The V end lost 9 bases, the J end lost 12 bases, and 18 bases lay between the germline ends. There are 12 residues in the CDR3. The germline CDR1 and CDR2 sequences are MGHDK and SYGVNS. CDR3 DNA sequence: TGTGCCAGTAGGGGAACGGAGTCACGGCAGTTCTTC. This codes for CASRGTESRQFF.

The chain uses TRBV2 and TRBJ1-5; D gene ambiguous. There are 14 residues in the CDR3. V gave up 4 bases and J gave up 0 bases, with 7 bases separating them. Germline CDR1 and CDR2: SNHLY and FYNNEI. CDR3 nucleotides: TGTGCCAGCAGTGGGGAGTATAGCAATCAGCCCCAGCATTTT. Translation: CASSGEYSNQPQHF.

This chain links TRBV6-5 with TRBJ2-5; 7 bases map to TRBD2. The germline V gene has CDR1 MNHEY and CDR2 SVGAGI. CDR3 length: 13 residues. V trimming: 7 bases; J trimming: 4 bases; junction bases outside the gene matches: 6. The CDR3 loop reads CASTRWEGETQYF. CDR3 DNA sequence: TGTGCCAGCACGAGGTGGGAGGGAGAGACCCAGTACTTC.

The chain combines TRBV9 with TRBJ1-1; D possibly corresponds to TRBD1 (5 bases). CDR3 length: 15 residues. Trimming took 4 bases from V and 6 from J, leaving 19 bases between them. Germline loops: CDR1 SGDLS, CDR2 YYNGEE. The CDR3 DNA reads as TGTGCCAGCAGCCCTACACAAGGGATCAGGGCTGAAGCTTTCTTT. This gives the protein CASSPTQGIRAEAFF.

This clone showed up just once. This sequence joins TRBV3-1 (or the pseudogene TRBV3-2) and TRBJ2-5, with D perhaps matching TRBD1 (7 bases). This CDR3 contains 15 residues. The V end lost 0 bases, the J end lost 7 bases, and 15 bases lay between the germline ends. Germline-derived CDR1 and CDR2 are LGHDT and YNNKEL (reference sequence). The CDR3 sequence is CASSQDPGGLRTQYF. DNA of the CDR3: TGTGCCAGCAGCCAAGATCCAGGGGGGTTAAGGACCCAGTACTTC.

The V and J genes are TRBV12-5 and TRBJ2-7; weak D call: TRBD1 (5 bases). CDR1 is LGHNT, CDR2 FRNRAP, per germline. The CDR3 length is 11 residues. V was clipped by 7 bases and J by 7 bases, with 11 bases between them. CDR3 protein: CASARTGEQYF. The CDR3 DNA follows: TGTGCTAGTGCCCGAACAGGAGAGCAGTACTTC. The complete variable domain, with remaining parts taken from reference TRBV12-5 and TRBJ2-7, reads DARVTQTPRHKVTEMGQEVTMRCQPILGHNTVFWYRQTMMQGLELLAYFRNRAPLDDSGMPKDRFSAEMPDATLATLKIQPSEPRDSAVYFCASARTGEQYFGPGTRLTVT.